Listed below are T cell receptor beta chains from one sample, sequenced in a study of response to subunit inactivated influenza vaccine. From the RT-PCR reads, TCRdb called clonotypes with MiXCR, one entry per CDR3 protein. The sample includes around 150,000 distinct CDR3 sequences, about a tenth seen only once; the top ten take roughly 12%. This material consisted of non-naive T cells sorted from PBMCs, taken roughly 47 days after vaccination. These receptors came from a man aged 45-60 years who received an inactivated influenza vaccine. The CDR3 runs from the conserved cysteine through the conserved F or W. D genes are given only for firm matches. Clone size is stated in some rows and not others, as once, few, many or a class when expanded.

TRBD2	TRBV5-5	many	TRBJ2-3	TGTGCCAGCAGTAGACTAGCGGGGTCAACAGATACGCAGTATTTT	CASSRLAGSTDTQYF
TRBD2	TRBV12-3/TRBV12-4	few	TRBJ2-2	TGTGCCAGCAGTTTCGAGGGACTAGCGGGCGGGGAGCTGTTTTTT	CASSFEGLAGGELFF
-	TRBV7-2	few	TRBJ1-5	TGTGCCAGCACTGAAGGGGGGGTGGGCAATCAGCCCCAGCATTTT	CASTEGGVGNQPQHF
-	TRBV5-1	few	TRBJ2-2	TGCGCCAGCAGCTTGAACCCAGCGGGCACCGGGGAGCTGTTTTTT	CASSLNPAGTGELFF
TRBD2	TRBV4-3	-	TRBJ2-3	TGCGCCAGCAGTCCCGTAGCGGGGTGGGCAGATACGCAGTATTTT	CASSPVAGWADTQYF
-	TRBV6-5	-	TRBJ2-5	TGTGCCAGCGTTGAGGGGAGGAGGATCGAGACCCAGTACTTC	CASVEGRRIETQYF
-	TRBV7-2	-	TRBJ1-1	TGTGCCAGCAGCTTTGGGACGAAGGAGGGAGCTTTCTTT	CASSFGTKEGAFF
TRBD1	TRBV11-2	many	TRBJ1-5	TGTGCCAGCAGCTTAAGCAGGGGGAATCAGCCCCAGCATTTT	CASSLSRGNQPQHF
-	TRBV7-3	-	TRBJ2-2	TGTGCCAGCAGCGTCTTGGGGGGAGGCACCGGGGAGCTGTTTTTT	CASSVLGGGTGELFF
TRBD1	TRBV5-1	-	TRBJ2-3	TGCGCCAGCAGCCTGGGACAGGGTTTCTCCGAAGATACGCAGTATTTT	CASSLGQGFSEDTQYF
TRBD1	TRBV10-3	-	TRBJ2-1	TGTGCCACAGAAATGGGACAGGGTGGATCCAATGAGCAGTTCTTC	CATEMGQGGSNEQFF
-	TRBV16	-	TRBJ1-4	TGTGCCAGCAGCCAATTAGGGGAGAGCGCGGCAACTAATGAAAAACTGTTTTTT	CASSQLGESAATNEKLFF
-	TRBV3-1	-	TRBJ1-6	TGTGCCAGCAGCCAAGATTCCGCAAATTCACCCCTCCACTTT	CASSQDSANSPLHF
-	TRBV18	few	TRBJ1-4	TGTGCCAGCTCACCACTTGACGGTGAAAAACTGTTTTTT	CASSPLDGEKLFF
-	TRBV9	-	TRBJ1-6	TGTGCCAGCAGCGCCGGACGCACAGGGAGTAATTCACCCCTCCACTTT	CASSAGRTGSNSPLHF
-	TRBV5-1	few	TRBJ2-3	TGCGCCAGCAGCTTGGATGGGGGGGCAAGTCATACGCAGTATTTT	CASSLDGGASHTQYF
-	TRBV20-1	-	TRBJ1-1	TGCAGTGCTTTGCCAGGGTCTGAAGCTTTCTTT	CSALPGSEAFF
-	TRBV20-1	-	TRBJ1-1	TGCAGCGCCTTCGGGGGGCTCTTGAGGACTGAAGCTTTCTTT	CSAFGGLLRTEAFF
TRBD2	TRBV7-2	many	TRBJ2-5	TGTGCCAGCAGCTTAGTCGCGGGGGGGAGAGAGACCCAGTACTTC	CASSLVAGGRETQYF
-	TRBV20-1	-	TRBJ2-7	TGCAGTGCCACAGGACTTCTGAGCTCCTACGAGCAGTACTTC	CSATGLLSSYEQYF
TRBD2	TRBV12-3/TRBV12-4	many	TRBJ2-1	TGTGCCAGCACCTTCGCCGGGACTAGCGCGTTTGGGGAGCAGTTCTTC	CASTFAGTSAFGEQFF
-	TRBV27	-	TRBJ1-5	TGCACCAGCAGTTTCTTAGGGTTCAATCAGCCCCAGCATTTT	CTSSFLGFNQPQHF
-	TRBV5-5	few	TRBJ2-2	TGTGCCAGCAGCTTGACAAGGACAGTGGGCACCGGGGAGCTGTTTTTT	CASSLTRTVGTGELFF
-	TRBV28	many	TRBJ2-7	TGTGCCAGCAGTTTCCGGTACGAGCAGTACTTC	CASSFRYEQYF